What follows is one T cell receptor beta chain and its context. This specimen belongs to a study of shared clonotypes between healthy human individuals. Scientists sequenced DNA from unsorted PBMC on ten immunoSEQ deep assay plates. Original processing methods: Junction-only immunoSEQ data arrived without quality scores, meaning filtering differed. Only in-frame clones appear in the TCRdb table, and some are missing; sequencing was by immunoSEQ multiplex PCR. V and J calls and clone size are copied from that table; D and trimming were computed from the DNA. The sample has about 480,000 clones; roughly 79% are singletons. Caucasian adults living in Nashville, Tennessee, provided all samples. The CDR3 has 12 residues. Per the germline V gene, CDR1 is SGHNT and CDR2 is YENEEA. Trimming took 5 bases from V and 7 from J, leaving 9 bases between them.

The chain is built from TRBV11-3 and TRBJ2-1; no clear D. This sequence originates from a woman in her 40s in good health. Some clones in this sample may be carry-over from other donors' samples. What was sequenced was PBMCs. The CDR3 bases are TGTGCCAGCAGCCCAGCAGATAATGAGCAGTTCTTC. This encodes CASSPADNEQFF.